Listed here are 26 T cell receptor beta chains from one sample, sequenced in a study of T cells in Graves' hyperthyroidism and ophthalmopathy. From RNA transcripts, TCR beta CDR3 regions were amplified. The study used the HTBI primer set for a first-round RT-PCR of the TCR CDR3. TCRdb independently ran MiXCR on the multiplex PCR reads; one entry per CDR3 protein. The sample records roughly 800,000 distinct CDR3 sequences, more than 30% being singletons. The material sequenced was blood. The receptors were sampled from a man aged 18 to 35 with Graves' hyperthyroidism.

This clonotype was seen a handful of times. The rearrangement joins TRBV19 to TRBJ2-6; D possibly corresponds to TRBD1 (6 bases). CDR1 is LNHDA, CDR2 SQIVND, per germline (reference sequence). The V end lost 8 bases, the J end lost 4 bases, and 12 bases lay between the germline ends. This CDR3 region has 14 residues. The CDR3 is CASEGVTGANVLTF. The CDR3 DNA is TGTGCCAGTGAGGGGGTGACGGGGGCCAACGTCCTGACTTTC.

The rearrangement links TRBV5-6 to TRBJ2-5; 7 nucleotides align to TRBD2. Germline CDR1 SGHDT, CDR2 YYEEEE. With V trimmed by 0 bases and J by 2 bases, 1 base remained unmatched. CDR3 length: 14 residues. The CDR3 here is CASSLEREQETQYF. The CDR3 region has the DNA TGTGCCAGCAGCTTGGAGCGGGAACAAGAGACCCAGTACTTC.

This clonotype has only a few counts. The chain combines TRBV11-2 with TRBJ2-7; possibly TRBD2 for D (5 bases). Germline assignment: CDR1 SGHAT and CDR2 FQNNGV. The germline V and J ends were trimmed by 10 bases and 4 bases, with 14 bases remaining between them. This CDR3 is 12 amino acids long. Written as DNA, the CDR3 is TGTGCCACCTTGGCTAGCAATTACGAGCAGTACTTC. Amino acid sequence: CATLASNYEQYF.

This clonotype came up many times. J is TRBJ2-5 and V is TRBV7-9; D call uncertain. Germline CDR1 is SEHNR and CDR2 is FQNEAQ (reference sequence). V lost 0 bases, J lost 6 bases, and 2 bases lay in between. The CDR3 has 11 amino acids. The CDR3 sequence is CASSLAQTQYF. The CDR3 coding sequence is TGTGCCAGCAGCTTAGCCCAGACCCAGTACTTC. Drawing the rest from reference TRBV7-9 and TRBJ2-5, the complete variable domain is DTGVSQNPRHKITKRGQNVTFRCDPISEHNRLYWYRQTLGQGPEFLTYFQNEAQLEKSRLLSDRFSAERPKGSFSTLEIQRTEQGDSAMYLCASSLAQTQYFGPGTRLLVL.

Note on this clonotype: This sequence may be a read error, since a much larger clone differs from it by one base. This CDR3 reads CASRWTSSYGQYF. The CDR3, as DNA: TGTGCCAGCAGGTGGACTAGCTCCTACGGGCAGTACTTC. The rearrangement joins TRBV7-8 to TRBJ2-7, with 8 bases that match TRBD2. The CDR3 loop spans 13 amino acids. Germline V CDR1 and CDR2: SGHVS, FQNEAQ.

Ten or more counts support this clonotype. The rearrangement links TRBV20-1 to TRBJ2-2; either TRBD1 or TRBD2 may supply D (5 bases each). Germline V gene sequence: CDR1 DFQATT, CDR2 SNEGSKA (reference sequence). The CDR3 consists of 14 residues. V lost 3 bases to trimming and J lost 2 bases, with 10 bases between them. CDR3 amino acids: CSASGTLNTGELFF. The DNA of the CDR3 is TGCAGTGCTAGTGGGACCCTTAACACCGGGGAGCTGTTTTTT.

This clonotype has just a few counts. This chain links TRBV11-2 with TRBJ2-5, with 12 bases that match TRBD2. V lost 3 bases, J lost 6 bases, and 5 bases stayed unmatched. CDR3 size: 15 residues. Germline V gene lookup returns CDR1 SGHAT and CDR2 FQNNGV. CDR3 in DNA: TGTGCCAGCAGCTTGGAGACTAGCGGGAGTCAGACCCAGTACTTC. This codes for CASSLETSGSQTQYF.

This chain connects TRBV19 to TRBJ1-1; TRBD1 aligns across 7 bases. This CDR3 contains 13 residues. J lost 5 bases, V lost 5 bases, and 5 bases had no gene match. Looked up from germline, CDR1 is LNHDA and CDR2 is SQIVND (reference sequence). The CDR3 spells CASSAGTVTEAFF. CDR3 sequence (DNA): TGTGCCAGTAGTGCCGGGACAGTTACTGAAGCTTTCTTT.

V gene TRBV19 combines with J gene TRBJ2-5, with D perhaps matching TRBD1 or TRBD2 (6 bases each). The DNA end favors TRBJ2-7, so the J call may be wrong. Germline loops: CDR1 LNHDA, CDR2 SQIVND (reference sequence). This CDR3 contains 17 residues. The CDR3 region is CASSTRPVGGNSYEQYF. In DNA form, the CDR3 reads TGTGCCAGTAGTACACGCCCGGTGGGGGGCAACTCCTACGAGCAGTACTTC.

As for this clonotype: One base away lies a much larger clone, so this may be a sequencing read error. V usage is TRBV29-1 and J usage is TRBJ2-7; D may be TRBD1 or TRBD2 (5 bases each). There are 13 residues in the CDR3. Per the germline V gene, CDR1 is SQVTM and CDR2 is ANQGSEA. CDR3: CCVEDGTSYEQYF. CDR3 in DNA: TGCTGCGTTGAGGACGGGACCTCCTACGAGCAGTACTTC.

This chain joins TRBV12-3 or TRBV12-4 and TRBJ2-5, with 9 bases fitting TRBD1. The J segment lost 5 bases and the V segment lost 6 bases, leaving 4 bases of the junction unmatched. This CDR3 comprises 13 residues. The CDR3 reads CASRGTGRETQYF. The CDR3 DNA reads TGTGCCAGCAGGGGGACAGGGAGGGAGACCCAGTACTTC.

The table lists this clonotype with many counts. The chain combines TRBV19 with TRBJ2-7; no definite D call. Germline V gene lookup returns CDR1 LNHDA and CDR2 SQIVND (reference sequence). This CDR3 is built from 13 residues. The ends were cut back, 6 bases at V and 0 bases at J, with 9 bases in the middle. Written as DNA, the CDR3 is TGTGCCAGTAGCCTCCAATCCTCCTACGAGCAGTACTTC. The encoded protein is CASSLQSSYEQYF.

The chain couples TRBV29-1 to TRBJ2-7; D not certain. With 0 bases removed from V and 5 bases from J, the gap between germline ends came to 5 bases. The CDR3 runs 11 residues. CDR1 is SQVTM, CDR2 ANQGSEA, per germline. CDR3 in amino acids: CSVEEGHEQYF. The CDR3 nucleotides read TGCAGCGTTGAAGAGGGCCACGAGCAGTACTTC.

This clonotype was recorded at least ten times. The V call is TRBV10-3, the J call TRBJ1-2; D is undetermined. Germline assignment: CDR1 ENHRY and CDR2 SYGVKD. This CDR3 contains 13 residues. V lost 4 bases to trimming and J lost 4 bases, with 10 bases between them. The CDR3 DNA sequence: TGTGCCATCAGTGGGGCGACGACCTATGGCTACACCTTC. Its translation is CAISGATTYGYTF.

This clonotype was detected a few times. The chain has TRBV19 and TRBJ1-5; no definite D call. CDR1 LNHDA and CDR2 SQIVND come from the germline V gene (reference sequence). The CDR3 has 16 residues. Trimming cost V 2 bases and J 0 bases, with 11 bases left between them. CDR3 in amino acids: CASSINAGNSNQPQHF. The CDR3 region has the DNA TGTGCCAGTAGTATAAATGCGGGAAATAGCAATCAGCCCCAGCATTTT.

This clonotype showed up many times. The V gene is TRBV7-2, the J gene TRBJ2-7; D is unclear. Trimming stripped 2 bases from V and 3 bases from J, with 8 bases between. The CDR3 is 13 amino acids. The V gene's germline CDR1 is SGHTA and CDR2 FQGNSA. CDR3 in amino acids: CASSLSRNYEQYF. CDR3 DNA sequence: TGTGCCAGCAGCTTATCCAGGAACTACGAGCAGTACTTC.

The chain couples TRBV25-1 to TRBJ1-4, with TRBD1 identical over 10 bases. V gave up 6 bases and J gave up 8 bases; unmatched junction bases: 3. The CDR3 loop spans 13 amino acids. Germline values: CDR1 MGHDK, CDR2 SYGVNS. The CDR3: CASRTGGEEKLFF. The CDR3, as DNA: TGTGCCAGCAGGACAGGGGGCGAAGAAAAACTGTTTTTT.

The V gene is TRBV30, the J gene TRBJ1-2; no clear D gene. The germline CDR1 and CDR2 sequences are GTSNPN and SVGIG (reference sequence). The CDR3 has 12 amino acids. Deletions cut 4 bases from V and 3 bases from J, with 9 bases between. CDR3 amino acids: CAWNGGHYGYTF. Here the CDR3 DNA reads TGTGCCTGGAATGGCGGACACTATGGCTACACCTTC. Together with reference TRBV30 and TRBJ1-2, the CDR3 gives the full variable domain: SQTIHQWPATLVQPVGSPLSLECTVEGTSNPNLYWYRQAAGRGLQLLFYSVGIGQISSEVPQNLSASRPQDRQFILSSKKLLLSDSGFYLCAWNGGHYGYTFGSGTRLTVV.

This clonotype was detected a few times. This chain uses TRBV12-3 or TRBV12-4 with TRBJ1-1; possible D gene TRBD1, 5 bases. CDR3 length equals 14 residues. V lost 3 bases, J lost 5 bases, and 13 bases lay in between. The CDR3 spells CASSFSGTLTEAFF. The CDR3 DNA reads as TGTGCCAGCAGTTTTTCCGGGACGTTAACTGAAGCTTTCTTT.

This clonotype has a handful of counts. The rearrangement links TRBV12-3 or TRBV12-4 to TRBJ1-1; D gene ambiguous. V dropped 4 bases and J dropped 4 bases, with 10 bases sitting between them. The CDR3 runs 13 residues. The CDR3 region is CASSYERATEAFF. CDR3 DNA: TGTGCCAGCAGTTACGAGCGAGCCACTGAAGCTTTCTTT.

Many counts were recorded for this clonotype. The rearrangement links TRBV10-3 to TRBJ2-6; 7 bases match TRBD1. The CDR3 loop spans 18 amino acids. Germline V gives CDR1 ENHRY, CDR2 SYGVKD. V lost 4 bases and J lost 0; bases outside the gene matches: 9. This CDR3 is CAISATGDKSSGANVLTF. The CDR3 region has the DNA TGTGCCATCAGTGCTACAGGGGATAAGAGCTCTGGGGCCAACGTCCTGACTTTC.

This clonotype was seen more than once but under ten times. J is TRBJ2-2 and V is TRBV7-9; 8 positions match TRBD1. Germline loops: CDR1 SEHNR, CDR2 FQNEAQ (reference sequence). V shed 3 bases and J 7 bases; nucleotides not matched to a gene: 7. This CDR3 has 15 amino acids. CDR3 bases: TGTGCCAGCAGCTTGGAACAGGGGGGCATCGGGGAGCTGTTTTTT. Its translation is CASSLEQGGIGELFF.

About this clonotype itself: No conserved phenylalanine or tryptophan ends this CDR3, so it is likely a read error. The chain has TRBV6-1 and TRBJ1-1; 11 bases are shared with TRBD1. This CDR3 has 16 amino acids. CDR1 is MNHNS, CDR2 SASEGT, per germline. After removal of 7 bases from V and 2 bases from J, the junction contained 9 bases not matched to a gene. CDR3 residues: CASTDSDRGLNTEAFS. CDR3 DNA: TGTGCCAGCACCGACTCGGACAGGGGGCTTAACACTGAAGCTTTCTCT.

This clonotype was seen ten or more times. The CDR3 DNA sequence: TGTGCCACCAGCAGGAAGATACAGGGGGCGGGAGGCTACACCTTC. It codes for CATSRKIQGAGGYTF. The chain recombines TRBV15 with TRBJ1-2; 9 nucleotides agree with TRBD1. The CDR3 is 15 residues long. From germline, CDR1 is LNHNV and CDR2 YYDKDF (reference sequence). Trimming removed 3 bases from V and 8 bases from J; junction bases left unmatched: 10.

This clonotype was recorded many times. The V and J genes are TRBV14 and TRBJ2-5, with a tentative D call TRBD2 (5 bases). Germline V gene data show CDR1 as SGHDN and CDR2 as FVKESK. The CDR3 covers 14 residues. The ends were cut back, 4 bases at V and 5 bases at J, with 14 bases in the middle. Written as DNA, the CDR3 is TGTGCCAGCAGCCCCGTGACTAATAGGGAGACCCAGTACTTC. It specifies CASSPVTNRETQYF.

This clonotype occurred many times. V gene TRBV6-5 combines with J gene TRBJ1-1, with 7 bases matching TRBD1. In germline, CDR1 is MNHEY, CDR2 SVGAGI. V was pared by 10 bases and J by 3 bases, with 11 bases of the junction left unmatched. CDR3 size: 14 residues. The CDR3 DNA follows: TGTGCCACCCGACAGGGAGGTATCGACACTGAAGCTTTCTTT. Translated: CATRQGGIDTEAFF.